This TCR beta chain was profiled in a study of blood T cell repertoires in COVID-19. Profiled with immunoSEQ multiplex PCR; TCRdb holds only in-frame clones, not every one. The table shows about 400,000 clones, with about 87% occurring only once. The CDR3 covers 17 residues. Germline V CDR1 and CDR2: LNHDA, SQIVND (reference sequence). V lost 3 bases, J lost 1 base, and 16 bases lay in between. Sequenced material: peripheral blood. This clonotype originated in a human donor in a cohort sampled during active COVID-19. V gene TRBV19 combines with J gene TRBJ1-5, with D uncertain. CDR3 amino acids: CASSISAPERSNQPQHF. In DNA, the CDR3 is TGTGCCAGTAGTATTTCTGCCCCGGAGCGAAGCAATCAGCCCCAGCATTTT.